Following are 18 T cell receptor beta chains from one sample sequenced in a study of radiotherapy plus CTLA-4 blockade in lung cancer (dated by TCRdb to about 2018). Library preparation employed the immunoSEQ multiplex PCR assay. TCRdb re-hosts the immuneACCESS table, in-frame sequences only. Its copies lack some clones; in the studies checked, an unresolved V gene accounts for under half of them, and the cause for the rest is not known. The sample table records tens of thousands of clones; around 78% of these occur just once. The top ten clones comprise approximately 3.9% of the sample. Sequenced material: peripheral blood, taken from a patient treated with radiotherapy plus ipilimumab. The receptors were gathered from a human donor with non-small cell lung cancer who had a partial response to radiotherapy plus ipilimumab. Some clones in this sample may be carry-over from other donors' samples.

The chain uses TRBV28 and TRBJ2-5; D gene ambiguous. Deletions cut 6 bases from V and 3 bases from J, with 20 bases between. Germline V gene lookup returns CDR1 MDHEN and CDR2 SYDVKM. The CDR3 consists of 16 residues. The CDR3 DNA sequence: TGTGCCAGCAGCCCCCTTGTGGGCGCGTTTAAAGAGACCCAGTACTTC. It specifies CASSPLVGAFKETQYF.

V gene TRBV10-2 combines with J gene TRBJ2-5, with a possible D match to TRBD1 (6 bases). This CDR3 region has 15 residues. In germline, CDR1 is WSHSY, CDR2 SAAADI. V was shortened by 7 bases and J by 4 bases, with 19 bases between the two germline ends. DNA of the CDR3: TGCGCCAGCACTAACCCGGGACACTCGACAGAGACCCAGTACTTC. Encoded protein: CASTNPGHSTETQYF.

The gene calls are TRBV27 and TRBJ2-7, with D maybe TRBD2 (6 bases). CDR1 and CDR2 (germline): MNHEY, SMNVEV (reference sequence). The V gene lost 4 bases and the J gene lost 2 bases, with 12 bases spanning the gap. The CDR3 is 14 residues long. CDR3 DNA: TGTGCCAGCAGTTCGACTAGGGCAACCTACGAGCAGTACTTC. Translation: CASSSTRATYEQYF.

The V and J genes are TRBV7-8 and TRBJ1-3; no firm D call. The V gene lost 6 bases and the J gene lost 0 bases, with 12 bases spanning the gap. The CDR3 loop spans 15 amino acids. CDR1 is SGHVS, CDR2 FQNEAQ, per germline. Written as DNA, the CDR3 is TGTGCCAGCAGTCCCGGAGGCCTCTCTGGAAACACCATATATTTT. Protein sequence: CASSPGGLSGNTIYF.

This clone was recorded a few times. V usage is TRBV7-9 and J usage is TRBJ2-2; 10 positions match TRBD2. This CDR3 spans 16 amino acids. The germline gives CDR1 SEHNR, CDR2 FQNEAQ (reference sequence). With V trimmed by 3 bases and J by 4 bases, 5 bases remained unmatched. Written as DNA, the CDR3 is TGTGCCAGCAGCTTCCGGACTAGCGGACGCACCGGGGAGCTGTTTTTT. It is translated as CASSFRTSGRTGELFF.

The J gene is TRBJ2-7, the V gene TRBV4-2; 8 nucleotides line up with TRBD2. Germline V gene sequence: CDR1 LGHNA, CDR2 YNFKEQ. V lost 4 bases and J lost 0; bases outside the gene matches: 17. There are 19 residues in the CDR3. The DNA for the CDR3 is TGTGCCAGCAGCCCCCTCCGGGGACTAGACACCCAAAGCTCCTACGAGCAGTACTTC. This gives the protein CASSPLRGLDTQSSYEQYF.

This chain joins TRBV7-2 and TRBJ2-1, with D unclear. CDR1 is SGHTA, CDR2 FQGNSA, per germline. Trimming left V 1 base short and J 3 bases short, with 10 bases between. This CDR3 comprises 15 residues. The chain's CDR3 is CASSLGQENYNEQFF. CDR3 nucleotides: TGTGCCAGCAGCTTAGGCCAGGAAAACTACAATGAGCAGTTCTTC.

The chain has TRBV5-1 and TRBJ2-7, with a possible D match to TRBD1 (5 bases). From germline, CDR1 is SGHRS and CDR2 YFSETQ. With 0 bases removed from V and 3 bases from J, the gap between germline ends came to 10 bases. The CDR3 sequence is 14 residues long. CDR3 sequence: CASSLGSGHYEQYF. In DNA, the CDR3 is TGCGCCAGCAGCTTGGGGAGTGGACACTACGAGCAGTACTTC.

The V gene is TRBV2, the J gene TRBJ1-1, with 7 bases fitting TRBD1. The CDR3 loop spans 12 amino acids. V was pared by 6 bases and J by 4 bases, with 2 bases of the junction left unmatched. CDR1 is SNHLY and CDR2 is FYNNEI in the germline V gene. The CDR3 here is CASRGDSTEAFF. The CDR3 coding sequence is TGTGCCAGCAGAGGGGACAGCACTGAAGCTTTCTTT.

The rearrangement joins TRBV18 to TRBJ2-7, with D possibly TRBD2 on 6 matching bases. V gave up 4 bases and J gave up 6 bases, with 13 bases separating them. The CDR3 sequence is 13 residues long. Germline assignment: CDR1 KGHSH and CDR2 LQKENI. DNA for the CDR3: TGTGCCAGCTCACAGAACCCGGGAGTCGAGCAGTACTTC. Amino acid sequence: CASSQNPGVEQYF.

The CDR3 region has the DNA TGTGCCAGCTCGGAACAGAATAGCAATCAGCCCCAGCATTTT. It is translated as CASSEQNSNQPQHF. The genes are TRBV18 and TRBJ1-5; D gene ambiguous. V was pared by 6 bases and J by 0 bases, with 9 bases between. This CDR3 comprises 14 residues. Germline CDR1 KGHSH, CDR2 LQKENI. The entire variable domain, with the rest obtained from reference TRBV18 and TRBJ1-5, is as follows: NAGVMQNPRHLVRRRGQEARLRCSPMKGHSHVYWYRQLPEEGLKFMVYLQKENIIDESGMPKERFSAEFPKEGPSILRIQQVVRGDSAAYFCASSEQNSNQPQHFGDGTRLSIL.

The chain couples TRBV25-1 to TRBJ2-1, with D possibly matching TRBD2 (5 bases). CDR3 length: 11 amino acids. V shed 9 bases and J shed 8 bases, with 11 bases lying between them. Germline values: CDR1 MGHDK, CDR2 SYGVNS. The CDR3 reads CASSPGYEQFF. CDR3 coding DNA: TGTGCCAGTTCCCCGGGATATGAGCAGTTCTTC.

The chain employs TRBV5-1 and TRBJ2-1; TRBD2 agrees at 12 bases. From germline, CDR1 is SGHRS and CDR2 YFSETQ. The CDR3 is 16 residues long. With 4 bases clipped from V and 5 bases from J, the junction kept 7 bases outside the gene matches. CDR3 nucleotide sequence: TGCGCCAGCAGCACGACTAGCGGGGGCCACAACAATGAGCAGTTCTTC. It codes for CASSTTSGGHNNEQFF.

The V call is TRBV18, the J call TRBJ2-7, with 9 bases matching TRBD1. The germline gives CDR1 KGHSH, CDR2 LQKENI. CDR3 size: 14 residues. V gave up 3 bases and J gave up 4 bases; unmatched junction bases: 4. The CDR3 DNA follows: TGTGCCAGCTCACCCGGGACAGGGAATTACGAGCAGTACTTC. Translation gives CASSPGTGNYEQYF.

The chain carries TRBV11-2 and TRBJ2-7; perhaps TRBD2 as D (7 bases). With 5 bases removed from V and 3 bases from J, the gap between germline ends came to 17 bases. This CDR3 has 15 amino acids. Germline V lookup: CDR1 SGHAT, CDR2 FQNNGV. In DNA form, the CDR3 reads TGTGCCAGCAGCATAGGTCGGGGGGCCGGCTACGAGCAGTACTTC. Amino acid sequence: CASSIGRGAGYEQYF.

The rearrangement links TRBV4-2 to TRBJ2-2; 9 positions agree with TRBD1. CDR3 size: 15 residues. Losses at the gene ends were 4 bases for V and 5 bases for J; bases not matched to a gene: 5. Germline V gene lookup returns CDR1 LGHNA and CDR2 YNFKEQ. The DNA for the CDR3 is TGTGCCAGCAGCCCTAAGACAGGGGGGACCGGGGAGCTGTTTTTT. Translated, it gives CASSPKTGGTGELFF.

The V call is TRBV11-3, the J call TRBJ2-5; 7 nucleotides align to TRBD1. The V gene's germline CDR1 is SGHNT and CDR2 YENEEA. This CDR3 contains 14 residues. V shed 6 bases and J 5 bases; nucleotides not matched to a gene: 9. CDR3 region: CASSQSRGKETQYF. The CDR3 DNA follows: TGTGCCAGCAGTCAAAGCAGGGGGAAGGAGACCCAGTACTTC.

The chain is built from TRBV11-2 and TRBJ2-7, with 8 bases identical to TRBD1. CDR1 SGHAT and CDR2 FQNNGV come from the germline V gene. V lost 2 bases, J lost 2 bases, and 5 bases stayed unmatched. CDR3 length: 15 amino acids. In DNA, the CDR3 is TGTGCCAGCAGCTTATCGACAGGGGCCCCCTACGAGCAGTACTTC. This sequence encodes CASSLSTGAPYEQYF.